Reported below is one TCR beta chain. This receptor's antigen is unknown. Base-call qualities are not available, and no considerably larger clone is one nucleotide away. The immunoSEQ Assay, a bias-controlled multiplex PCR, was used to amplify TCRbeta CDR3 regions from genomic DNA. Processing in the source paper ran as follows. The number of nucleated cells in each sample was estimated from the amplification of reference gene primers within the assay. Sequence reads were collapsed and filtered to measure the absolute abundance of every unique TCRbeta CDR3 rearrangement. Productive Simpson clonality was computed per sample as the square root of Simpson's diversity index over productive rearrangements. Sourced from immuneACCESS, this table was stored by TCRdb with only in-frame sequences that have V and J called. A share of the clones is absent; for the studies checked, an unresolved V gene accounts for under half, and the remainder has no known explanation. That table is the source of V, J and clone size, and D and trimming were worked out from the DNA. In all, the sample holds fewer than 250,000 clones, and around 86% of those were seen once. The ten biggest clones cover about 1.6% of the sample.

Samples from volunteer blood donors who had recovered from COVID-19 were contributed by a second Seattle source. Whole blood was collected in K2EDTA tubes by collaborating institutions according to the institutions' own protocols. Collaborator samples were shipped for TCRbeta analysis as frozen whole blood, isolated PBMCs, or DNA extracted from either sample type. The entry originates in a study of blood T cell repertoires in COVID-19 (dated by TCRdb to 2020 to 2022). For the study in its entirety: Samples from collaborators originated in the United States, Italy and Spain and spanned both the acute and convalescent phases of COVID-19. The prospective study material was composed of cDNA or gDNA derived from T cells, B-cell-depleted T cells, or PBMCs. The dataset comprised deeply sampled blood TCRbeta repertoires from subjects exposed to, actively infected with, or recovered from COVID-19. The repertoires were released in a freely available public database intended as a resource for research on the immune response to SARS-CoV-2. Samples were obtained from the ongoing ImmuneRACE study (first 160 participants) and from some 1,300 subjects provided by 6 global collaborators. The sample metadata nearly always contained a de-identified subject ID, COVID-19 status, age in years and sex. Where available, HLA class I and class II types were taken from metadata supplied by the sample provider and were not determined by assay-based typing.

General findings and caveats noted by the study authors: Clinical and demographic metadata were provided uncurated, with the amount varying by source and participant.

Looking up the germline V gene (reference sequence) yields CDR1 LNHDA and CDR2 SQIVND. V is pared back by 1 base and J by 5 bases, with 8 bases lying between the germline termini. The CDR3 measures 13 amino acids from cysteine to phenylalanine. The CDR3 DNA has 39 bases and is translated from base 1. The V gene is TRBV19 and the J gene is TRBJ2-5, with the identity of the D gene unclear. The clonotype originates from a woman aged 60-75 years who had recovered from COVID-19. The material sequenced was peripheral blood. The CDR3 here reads CASSIALRETQYF. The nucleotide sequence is TGTGCCAGTAGTATAGCCCTTCGGGAGACCCAGTACTTC.